A single sample is the source of the 28 T cell receptor beta chains below, sequenced in a study of shared clonotypes between healthy human individuals. TCRdb's copy holds only in-frame clones and misses some; the assay was immunoSEQ multiplex PCR. The profile shows some 2,000,000 clones, 85% to 95% of them singletons. Material: naive CD4+ T cells sorted from blood. As to subset: CD45RA+ positively selected. These receptors were obtained from a man aged 18 to 35 in good health.

The chain is built from TRBV5-4 and TRBJ2-5; 13 bases match TRBD2. The CDR3 covers 13 residues. Germline CDR1 and CDR2: SGHNT and YYREEE (reference sequence). The V segment lost 7 bases and the J segment 5 bases; nucleotides outside the gene matches: 2. As DNA, the CDR3 is TGTGCCAGCGGGACTAGCGGGACGGAGACCCAGTACTTC. As protein: CASGTSGTETQYF.

The chain carries TRBV2 and TRBJ2-1; 7 nucleotides match TRBD1. With 4 bases clipped from V and 4 bases from J, the junction kept 4 bases outside the gene matches. CDR1 and CDR2 (germline): SNHLY, FYNNEI. The length of the CDR3 is 14 residues. The CDR3 reads CASSGLGQYNEQFF. DNA for the CDR3: TGTGCCAGCAGTGGCCTGGGACAGTACAATGAGCAGTTCTTC.

The genes are TRBV28 and TRBJ1-2, with unresolved D. Looked up from germline, CDR1 is MDHEN and CDR2 is SYDVKM. V was pared by 6 bases and J by 3 bases, with 17 bases between. The CDR3 is 15 amino acids. The CDR3 DNA sequence: TGTGCCAGCAGGCCCGATCCGGGCGATCACTATGGCTACACCTTC. It encodes CASRPDPGDHYGYTF.

The chain uses TRBV30 and TRBJ2-7, with 14 nucleotides matching TRBD2. Germline V gene data show CDR1 as GTSNPN and CDR2 as SVGIG (reference sequence). The V gene end was trimmed by 1 base and the J gene end by 7 bases; junction bases not matched to a gene: 9. The CDR3 totals 16 residues. The CDR3 loop reads CAWSGPGLAGVNEQYF. CDR3 in DNA: TGTGCCTGGAGTGGACCGGGACTAGCGGGAGTAAATGAGCAGTACTTC. Looking up the rest from reference TRBV30 and TRBJ2-7 gives the full variable domain: SQTIHQWPATLVQPVGSPLSLECTVEGTSNPNLYWYRQAAGRGLQLLFYSVGIGQISSEVPQNLSASRPQDRQFILSSKKLLLSDSGFYLCAWSGPGLAGVNEQYFGPGTRLTVT.

J is TRBJ1-2 and V is TRBV19, with 7 bases lining up with TRBD1. Germline trimming cut 5 bases from V and 8 bases from J; bases unmatched to any gene: 14. Looked up from germline, CDR1 is LNHDA and CDR2 is SQIVND (reference sequence). The CDR3 consists of 15 residues. The CDR3 loop is CASSPKTGMFGGYTF. CDR3 bases: TGTGCCAGTAGTCCCAAGACAGGGATGTTCGGCGGCTACACCTTC. The entire variable domain, with the rest obtained from reference TRBV19 and TRBJ1-2, is as follows: DGGITQSPKYLFRKEGQNVTLSCEQNLNHDAMYWYRQDPGQGLRLIYYSQIVNDFQKGDIAEGYSVSREKKESFPLTVTSAQKNPTAFYLCASSPKTGMFGGYTFGSGTRLTVV.

This chain uses TRBV30 with TRBJ1-2; D is unresolved. The CDR3 sequence is 11 residues long. Germline V gene lookup returns CDR1 GTSNPN and CDR2 SVGIG (reference sequence). Deletions cut 4 bases from V and 7 bases from J, with 10 bases between. The CDR3, as DNA: TGTGCCTGGAAAATTAAGGGTGGCTACACCTTC. Translation gives CAWKIKGGYTF.

This clone was recorded only once. The chain combines TRBV6-1 with TRBJ2-7; 7 bases align to TRBD2. CDR3 size: 15 residues. Looked up from germline, CDR1 is MNHNS and CDR2 is SASEGT. V lost 6 bases, J lost 4 bases, and 12 bases stayed unmatched. CDR3 nucleotides: TGTGCCAGCAGGCAAGCGGGCGGGGGATGGTACGAGCAGTACTTC. It yields the protein CASRQAGGGWYEQYF.

The chain employs TRBV30 and TRBJ2-2; the D gene is possibly TRBD1 (6 bases). Germline CDR1 is GTSNPN and CDR2 is SVGIG (reference sequence). Trimming took 4 bases from V and 0 from J, leaving 12 bases between them. This CDR3 contains 15 residues. CDR3 in DNA: TGTGCCTGGACTCCAGGGGCCCCGAACACCGGGGAGCTGTTTTTT. It translates to CAWTPGAPNTGELFF.

A remark on this clone: In the same sample, other DNA sequences code for this CDR3. The rearrangement joins TRBV4-1 to TRBJ1-1; 8 nucleotides match TRBD1. This CDR3 contains 15 residues. V trimming: 4 bases; J trimming: 0 bases; junction bases outside the gene matches: 4. Germline values: CDR1 MGHRA, CDR2 YSYEKL. The CDR3 sequence is CASSPPGQVNTEAFF. The CDR3 DNA sequence: TGCGCCAGCAGCCCTCCGGGACAGGTGAACACTGAAGCTTTCTTT.

The chain links TRBV10-2 to TRBJ1-1; possibly TRBD1 for D (5 bases). The CDR3 extends over 12 amino acids. The germline gives CDR1 WSHSY, CDR2 SAAADI. V dropped 7 bases and J dropped 3 bases, with 9 bases sitting between them. CDR3 bases: TGCGCCAGCACAGCAGGGTACACTGAAGCTTTCTTT. Translating gives CASTAGYTEAFF.

This chain uses TRBV7-9 with TRBJ1-6, with 8 bases that match TRBD1. Per the germline V gene, CDR1 is SEHNR and CDR2 is FQNEAQ (reference sequence). This CDR3 contains 15 residues. V was pared by 6 bases and J by 13 bases, with 14 bases of the junction left unmatched. As DNA, the CDR3 is TGTGCCAGCAGTTACTCAGGGGGCCGTGATTTTCCCCTCCACTTT. Translating gives CASSYSGGRDFPLHF.

The chain carries TRBV10-2 and TRBJ1-5, with D perhaps TRBD1 (6 bases). Germline values: CDR1 WSHSY, CDR2 SAAADI. This CDR3 has 13 amino acids. Trimming pared 7 bases from V and 5 bases from J, leaving 12 bases between. In DNA, the CDR3 is TGCGCCAGCACTTGGACAGCCGATCAGCCCCAGCATTTT. Residues: CASTWTADQPQHF.

The chain is built from TRBV11-2 and TRBJ1-1; D is unresolved. In germline, CDR1 is SGHAT, CDR2 FQNNGV. The V and J ends lost 2 bases and 5 bases respectively, with 12 bases between them. The CDR3 length is 14 residues. The chain's CDR3 is CASSLSGGLTEAFF. CDR3 sequence (DNA): TGTGCCAGCAGCTTATCGGGAGGATTGACTGAAGCTTTCTTT.

The chain couples TRBV15 to TRBJ1-3, with a weak D call TRBD1 (5 bases). The CDR3 length is 15 residues. The germline V and J ends were trimmed by 0 bases and 0 bases, with 6 bases remaining between them. Germline V gives CDR1 LNHNV, CDR2 YYDKDF (reference sequence). CDR3 bases: TGTGCCACCAGCAGAGAGGACACCTCTGGAAACACCATATATTTT. This sequence encodes CATSREDTSGNTIYF.

The rearrangement uses TRBV18 and TRBJ1-6, with D possibly being TRBD1 (6 bases). The CDR3 contains 15 residues. CDR1 is KGHSH and CDR2 is LQKENI in the germline V gene. V lost 3 bases, J lost 6 bases, and 12 bases lay in between. The CDR3 nucleotides read TGTGCCAGCTCACCCCGCGGGGACACTAATTCACCCCTCCACTTT. Translating it yields CASSPRGDTNSPLHF. The full variable domain, with the rest looked up from reference TRBV18 and TRBJ1-6, is NAGVMQNPRHLVRRRGQEARLRCSPMKGHSHVYWYRQLPEEGLKFMVYLQKENIIDESGMPKERFSAEFPKEGPSILRIQQVVRGDSAAYFCASSPRGDTNSPLHFGNGTRLTVT.

This chain links TRBV18 with TRBJ2-7, with a weak D call TRBD1 (7 bases). This CDR3 is 14 amino acids long. From germline, CDR1 is KGHSH and CDR2 LQKENI. V was cut by 4 bases and J by 5 bases, with 15 bases left in between. As DNA, the CDR3 is TGTGCCAGCTCACTATATACAGGGGAGGACGAGCAGTACTTC. This codes for CASSLYTGEDEQYF.

The V and J genes are TRBV2 and TRBJ1-5; 8 positions match TRBD1. The CDR3 extends over 15 amino acids. Germline V gene data show CDR1 as SNHLY and CDR2 as FYNNEI. With 1 base clipped from V and 6 bases from J, the junction kept 5 bases outside the gene matches. The CDR3 here is CASSEGQGALQPQHF. The CDR3 region has the DNA TGTGCCAGCAGTGAAGGTCAGGGGGCTCTTCAGCCCCAGCATTTT.

The chain uses TRBV6-6 and TRBJ2-3; 7 bases map to TRBD2. Trimming removed 2 bases from V and 4 bases from J; junction bases left unmatched: 3. The CDR3 length is 14 residues. Germline-derived CDR1 and CDR2 are MNHNY and SVGAGI (reference sequence). The CDR3 loop is CASSYVLAADTQYF. For the CDR3, the DNA is TGTGCCAGCAGTTACGTGCTAGCGGCAGATACGCAGTATTTT.

The chain's CDR3 is CASSPQSGVNIQYF. The CDR3 DNA follows: TGTGCCAGCAGCCCCCAGAGTGGGGTAAACATTCAGTACTTC. The chain carries TRBV7-2 and TRBJ2-4; D gene uncertain. CDR3 length equals 14 residues. CDR1 and CDR2 (germline): SGHTA, FQGNSA. V was trimmed by 5 bases and J by 6 bases, leaving 14 bases between them.

Concerning this clone itself: Other nucleotide sequences from this sample produce the same CDR3. The chain has TRBV28 and TRBJ1-1; D not resolved. V lost 8 bases, J lost 5 bases, and 3 bases lay in between. The CDR3 extends over 9 amino acids. The V gene's germline CDR1 is MDHEN and CDR2 SYDVKM. CDR3 sequence (DNA): TGTGCCAGCGGGACTGAAGCTTTCTTT. It encodes CASGTEAFF.

The chain joins TRBV5-1 to TRBJ2-3; no clear D. V was shortened by 1 base and J by 2 bases, with 8 bases between the two germline ends. Germline V gives CDR1 SGHRS, CDR2 YFSETQ. This CDR3 is built from 14 residues. The CDR3 bases are TGCGCCAGCAGCTTGTCTTCCGTCACAGATACGCAGTATTTT. Translation: CASSLSSVTDTQYF.

This clone was seen a handful of times. The chain links TRBV30 to TRBJ1-1, with D unclear. Trimming cost V 1 base and J 7 bases, with 7 bases left between them. This CDR3 comprises 11 residues. Per the germline V gene, CDR1 is GTSNPN and CDR2 is SVGIG (reference sequence). This CDR3 reads CAWSEEIEAFF. The CDR3 DNA follows: TGTGCCTGGAGTGAGGAGATTGAAGCTTTCTTT.

Notes on this clone: The same CDR3 arises from other DNA sequences in this sample as well. The CDR3 coding sequence is TGTGCCAGCAGTGAACAGGGCACGAACACCGGGGAGCTGTTTTTT. Translating gives CASSEQGTNTGELFF. The chain joins TRBV6-1 to TRBJ2-2; D perhaps matches TRBD1 (5 bases). The CDR3 loop spans 15 amino acids. Trimming removed 2 bases from V and 0 bases from J, with 7 bases in between. The germline V gene has CDR1 MNHNS and CDR2 SASEGT.

The chain joins TRBV6-5 to TRBJ2-5; D tentatively reads TRBD1 or TRBD2 (5 bases each). Trimming took 3 bases from V and 4 from J, leaving 15 bases between them. CDR3 length: 15 residues. Per germline, CDR1 MNHEY and CDR2 SVGAGI. CDR3 protein: CASSYEGTKRETQYF. The CDR3 nucleotides are TGTGCCAGCAGTTATGAGGGGACGAAGCGAGAGACCCAGTACTTC.

This chain joins TRBV5-1 and TRBJ2-3; perhaps TRBD2 as D (6 bases). Per the germline V gene, CDR1 is SGHRS and CDR2 is YFSETQ. The length of the CDR3 is 14 residues. Between the trimmed V and J ends, which lost 2 bases and 4 bases, there was a span of 11 bases. CDR3 region: CASSFGSSADTQYF. CDR3 sequence (DNA): TGCGCCAGCAGCTTCGGTTCTAGCGCAGATACGCAGTATTTT.

This sequence joins TRBV18 and TRBJ2-7, with TRBD1 as a possible D gene (5 bases). The CDR3 length is 13 residues. The V end was cut by 4 bases, the J end by 4 bases, with 11 bases between. Per germline, CDR1 KGHSH and CDR2 LQKENI. For the CDR3, the DNA is TGTGCCAGCTCACAGGGGAAAGGTTACGAGCAGTACTTC. Translation: CASSQGKGYEQYF.

The J gene is TRBJ1-3, the V gene TRBV10-3; 8 bases align to TRBD1. The germline CDR1 and CDR2 sequences are ENHRY and SYGVKD. Unmatched junction bases numbered 8, after V lost 7 bases and J lost 0 bases. The CDR3 length is 16 residues. As DNA, the CDR3 is TGTGCCATCAACCCTGGACAGGGAAGCTCTGGAAACACCATATATTTT. Protein product: CAINPGQGSSGNTIYF.

The genes are TRBV5-6 and TRBJ1-4; TRBD1 aligns across 8 bases. CDR3 length: 15 residues. Germline V gene sequence: CDR1 SGHDT, CDR2 YYEEEE. Trimming cost V 7 bases and J 3 bases; bases outside gene matches: 8. CDR3 sequence (DNA): TGTGCCAGCCTCGGCAGGGGGCAGGCTAATGAAAAACTGTTTTTT. This codes for CASLGRGQANEKLFF.